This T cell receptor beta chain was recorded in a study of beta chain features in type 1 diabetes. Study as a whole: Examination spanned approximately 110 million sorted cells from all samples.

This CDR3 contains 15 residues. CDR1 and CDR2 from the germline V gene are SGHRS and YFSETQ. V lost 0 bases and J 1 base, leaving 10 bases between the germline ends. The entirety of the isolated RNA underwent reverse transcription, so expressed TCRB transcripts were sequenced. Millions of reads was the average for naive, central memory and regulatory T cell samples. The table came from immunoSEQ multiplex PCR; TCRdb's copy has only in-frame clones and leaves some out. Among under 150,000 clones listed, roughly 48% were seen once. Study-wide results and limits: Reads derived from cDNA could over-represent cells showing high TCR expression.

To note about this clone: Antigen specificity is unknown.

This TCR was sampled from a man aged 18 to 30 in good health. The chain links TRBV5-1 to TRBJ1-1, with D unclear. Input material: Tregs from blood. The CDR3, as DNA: TGCGCCAGCAGCTTGGCCAGAGGTCGGAACACTGAAGCTTTCTTT. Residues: CASSLARGRNTEAFF. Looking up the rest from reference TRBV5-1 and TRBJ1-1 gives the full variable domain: KAGVTQTPRYLIKTRGQQVTLSCSPISGHRSVSWYQQTPGQGLQFLFEYFSETQRNKGNFPGRFSGRQFSNSRSEMNVSTLELGDSALYLCASSLARGRNTEAFFGQGTRLTVV.